Described below is a single T cell receptor beta chain sequence and its context. Antigen: not known. Sample treatment: about 20 received Ad26.COV2.S at low or high dose, single or two shots; roughly five received placebo; per-sample allocation not given. Samples were taken on day 63 after the first vaccine or placebo injection. The sample comes from a study of Ad26.COV2.S vaccination and SARS-CoV-2 variants. Study-level background: Ad26.COV2.S arm of COV1001 included the donor.

Study-wide results and limits: Those who received vaccine or placebo ended up with similar non-spike TCR breadth.

Data came from immunoSEQ multiplex PCR; TCRdb stores just in-frame clones and leaves some out. The table lists 440,000 or so clones, about 92% of them singletons. Germline values: CDR1 SGHKS, CDR2 YYEKEE (reference sequence). Trimming cost V 3 bases and J 2 bases, with 11 bases left between them. This CDR3 has 14 amino acids. The source material was peripheral blood, sampled in a trial of Ad26.COV2.S vaccine versus placebo. The chain uses TRBV5-5 and TRBJ2-5; D gene uncertain. The receptor's source is a person between 18 and 65 years old who received the Ad26.COV2.S COVID-19 vaccine or a placebo. The CDR3 nucleotides read TGTGCCAGCAGCTCCTACGGTGTACAAGAGACCCAGTACTTC. As protein: CASSSYGVQETQYF.